This TCR beta chain stems from a study of blood T cell repertoires in COVID-19. Study information: There were acute and convalescent COVID-19 samples, and they came from the United States, Italy and Spain.

Across fewer than 25 US areas, participants ranged in age from about 18 to 100 years. Assignments of participants to cohorts depended upon their own reported clinical history. This CDR3 comprises 13 residues. Germline assignment: CDR1 MNHEY and CDR2 SVGEGT. V lost 2 bases and J 5 bases, leaving 7 bases between the germline ends. Authors' processing steps: Using reference gene primer amplification, nucleated cell counts were estimated. The protocol was immunoSEQ multiplex PCR, while the TCRdb copy is restricted to in-frame clones and leaves out a portion. D and trimming were read from the DNA, whereas the V and J calls and clone size are those reported in that table. The sample lists about 150,000 clones, 80% to 85% occurring once.

The V and J genes are TRBV6-2 or TRBV6-3 and TRBJ2-1, with D possibly TRBD2 on 5 matching bases. The origin of this receptor is a man between 70 and 80 years old who had been exposed to COVID-19. Sequencing used PBMCs or T cells enriched from blood (not recorded which). CDR3 in DNA: TGTGCCAGCAGTTACGTACTAGACAATGAGCAGTTCTTC. It specifies CASSYVLDNEQFF.